Here is one TCR beta chain with its context. Produced via immunoSEQ multiplex PCR; TCRdb's table is partial and in-frame only. The table shows under 300,000 clones, with approximately 90% occurring only once. Deletions cut 10 bases from V and 5 bases from J, with 11 bases between. Looked up from germline, CDR1 is MDHEN and CDR2 is SYDVKM. The CDR3 totals 12 residues. This sample was taken from a study of blood T cell repertoires in COVID-19. V usage is TRBV28 and J usage is TRBJ2-2; weak D call: TRBD1 (5 bases). Sequenced material: peripheral blood. The clonotype originates from a woman in her 40s who had recovered from COVID-19. The CDR3 DNA is TGTGCCACAGGGTCTAGGACCGGGGAGCTGTTTTTT. It codes for CATGSRTGELFF.